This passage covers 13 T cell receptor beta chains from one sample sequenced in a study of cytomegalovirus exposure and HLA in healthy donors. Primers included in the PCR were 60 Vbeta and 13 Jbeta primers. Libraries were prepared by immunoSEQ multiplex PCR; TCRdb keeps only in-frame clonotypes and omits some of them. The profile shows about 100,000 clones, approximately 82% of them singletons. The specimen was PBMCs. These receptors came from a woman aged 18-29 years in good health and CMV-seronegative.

This chain's CDR3 is CASSLMQGSYEQYF. The DNA for the CDR3 is TGTGCCAGCAGTTTAATGCAGGGTAGTTACGAGCAGTACTTC. The V call is TRBV28, the J call TRBJ2-7; tentative D call: TRBD1 (5 bases). V was clipped by 2 bases and J by 4 bases, with 12 bases between them. Germline V lookup: CDR1 MDHEN, CDR2 SYDVKM. The CDR3 has 14 amino acids.

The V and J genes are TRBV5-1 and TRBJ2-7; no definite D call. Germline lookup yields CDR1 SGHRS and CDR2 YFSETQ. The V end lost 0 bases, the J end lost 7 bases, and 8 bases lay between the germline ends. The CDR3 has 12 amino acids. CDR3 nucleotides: TGCGCCAGCAGCTTGGACCAACGGGAGCAGTACTTC. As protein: CASSLDQREQYF. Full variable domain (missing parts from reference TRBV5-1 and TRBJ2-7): KAGVTQTPRYLIKTRGQQVTLSCSPISGHRSVSWYQQTPGQGLQFLFEYFSETQRNKGNFPGRFSGRQFSNSRSEMNVSTLELGDSALYLCASSLDQREQYFGPGTRLTVT.

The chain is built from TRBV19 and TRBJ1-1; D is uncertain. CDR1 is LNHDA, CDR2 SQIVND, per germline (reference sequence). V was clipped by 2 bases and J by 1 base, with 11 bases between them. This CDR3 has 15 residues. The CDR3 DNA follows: TGTGCCAGTAGTATAAGTCAGCGGACGAACACTGAAGCTTTCTTT. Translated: CASSISQRTNTEAFF.

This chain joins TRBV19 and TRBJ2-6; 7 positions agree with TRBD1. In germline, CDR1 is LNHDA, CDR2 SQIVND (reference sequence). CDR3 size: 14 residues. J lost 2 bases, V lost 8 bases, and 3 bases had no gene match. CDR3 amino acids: CASERGPGANVLTF. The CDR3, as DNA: TGTGCCAGTGAAAGGGGGCCTGGGGCCAACGTCCTGACTTTC. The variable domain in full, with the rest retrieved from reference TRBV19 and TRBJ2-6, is DGGITQSPKYLFRKEGQNVTLSCEQNLNHDAMYWYRQDPGQGLRLIYYSQIVNDFQKGDIAEGYSVSREKKESFPLTVTSAQKNPTAFYLCASERGPGANVLTFGAGSRLTVL.

CDR3 protein: CASSLVARSTDTQYF. CDR3 DNA: TGCGCCAGCAGCTTGGTGGCCAGAAGCACAGATACGCAGTATTTT. This chain uses TRBV5-1 with TRBJ2-3; no firm D call. The CDR3 runs to 15 residues. Trimming pared 0 bases from V and 0 bases from J, leaving 8 bases between. From germline, CDR1 is SGHRS and CDR2 YFSETQ. The complete variable domain, with remaining parts taken from reference TRBV5-1 and TRBJ2-3, reads KAGVTQTPRYLIKTRGQQVTLSCSPISGHRSVSWYQQTPGQGLQFLFEYFSETQRNKGNFPGRFSGRQFSNSRSEMNVSTLELGDSALYLCASSLVARSTDTQYFGPGTRLTVL.

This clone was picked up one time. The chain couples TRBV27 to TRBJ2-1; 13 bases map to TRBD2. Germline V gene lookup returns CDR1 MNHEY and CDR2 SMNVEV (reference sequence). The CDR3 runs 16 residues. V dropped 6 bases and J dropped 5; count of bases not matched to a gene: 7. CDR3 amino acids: CASSHGTSGTNNEQFF. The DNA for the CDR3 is TGTGCCAGCAGCCACGGGACTAGCGGGACGAACAATGAGCAGTTCTTC.

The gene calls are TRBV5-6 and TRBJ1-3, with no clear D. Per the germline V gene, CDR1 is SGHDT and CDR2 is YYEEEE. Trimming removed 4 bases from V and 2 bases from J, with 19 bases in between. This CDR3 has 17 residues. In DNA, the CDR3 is TGTGCCAGCAGCCCCAGCCCGGTCAGGCCTACTGGAAACACCATATATTTT. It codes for CASSPSPVRPTGNTIYF.

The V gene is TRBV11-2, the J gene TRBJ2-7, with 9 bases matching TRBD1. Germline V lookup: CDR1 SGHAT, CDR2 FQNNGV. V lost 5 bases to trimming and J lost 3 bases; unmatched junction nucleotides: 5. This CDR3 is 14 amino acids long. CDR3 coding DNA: TGTGCCAGCAGCCTGGACAGGGGAGGCTACGAGCAGTACTTC. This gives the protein CASSLDRGGYEQYF. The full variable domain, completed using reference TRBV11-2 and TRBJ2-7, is EAGVAQSPRYKIIEKRQSVAFWCNPISGHATLYWYQQILGQGPKLLIQFQNNGVVDDSQLPKDRFSAERLKGVDSTLKIQPAKLEDSAVYLCASSLDRGGYEQYFGPGTRLTVT.

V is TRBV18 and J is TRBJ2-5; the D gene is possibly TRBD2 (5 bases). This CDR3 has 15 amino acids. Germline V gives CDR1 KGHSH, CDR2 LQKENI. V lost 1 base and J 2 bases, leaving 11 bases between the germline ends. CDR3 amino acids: CASSPRYEGQETQYF. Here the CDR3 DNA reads TGTGCCAGCTCACCACGGTACGAGGGACAAGAGACCCAGTACTTC.

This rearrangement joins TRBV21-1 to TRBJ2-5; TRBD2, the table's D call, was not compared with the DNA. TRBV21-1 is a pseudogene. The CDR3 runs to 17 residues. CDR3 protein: CASSQTNGGLSGETQYF. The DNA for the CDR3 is TGTGCCAGCAGCCAGACTAACGGGGGGCTGTCGGGGGAGACCCAGTACTTC.

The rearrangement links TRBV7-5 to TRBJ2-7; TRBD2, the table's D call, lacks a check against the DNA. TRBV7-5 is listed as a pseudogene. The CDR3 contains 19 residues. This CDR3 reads CARSSPGTGGRGLADPQYF. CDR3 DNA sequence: TGTGCCAGAAGCTCCCCAGGGACAGGGGGCAGGGGACTAGCTGACCCGCAGTACTTC.

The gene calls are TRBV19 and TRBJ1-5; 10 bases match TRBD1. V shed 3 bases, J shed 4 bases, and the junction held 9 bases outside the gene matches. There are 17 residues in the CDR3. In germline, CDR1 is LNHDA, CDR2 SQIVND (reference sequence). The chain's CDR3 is CASSILQGQGVNQPQHF. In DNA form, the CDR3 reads TGTGCCAGTAGTATTCTCCAAGGACAGGGGGTAAATCAGCCCCAGCATTTT.

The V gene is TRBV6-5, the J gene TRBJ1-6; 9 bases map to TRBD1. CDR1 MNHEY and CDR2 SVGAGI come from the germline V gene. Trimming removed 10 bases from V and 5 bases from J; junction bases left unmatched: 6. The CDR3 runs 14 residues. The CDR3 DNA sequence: TGTGCCATTTCTACAGGGGGCGATAATTCACCCCTCCACTTT. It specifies CAISTGGDNSPLHF.